Below, 22 T cell receptor beta chains from the same sample are listed, as sequenced in a study of shared clonotypes between healthy human individuals. CD45RO-negative cells were positively selected for CCR7, leaving out terminally differentiated effector memory CD45RA+ cells. Generated by immunoSEQ multiplex PCR, the TCRdb table keeps only in-frame clones and is missing some. The table has over 750,000 clones, approximately 97% seen once. Sequencing used naive CD8+ T cells sorted from blood. The receptors derive from a man aged 25-45 years in good health.

The rearrangement joins TRBV27 to TRBJ2-5, with a possible D match to TRBD1 (6 bases). V was clipped by 5 bases and J by 0 bases, with 7 bases between them. Per the germline V gene, CDR1 is MNHEY and CDR2 is SMNVEV (reference sequence). The CDR3 runs 13 residues. The CDR3 loop is CASSRTDQETQYF. The CDR3 DNA reads TGTGCCAGCAGTCGGACAGACCAAGAGACCCAGTACTTC.

The chain joins TRBV29-1 to TRBJ2-1; D gene unclear. V dropped 4 bases and J dropped 4 bases, with 17 bases sitting between them. There are 15 residues in the CDR3. Germline V gene lookup returns CDR1 SQVTM and CDR2 ANQGSEA. CDR3 bases: TGCAGCGTTGTTCTATCTAGTCCCACGTACAATGAGCAGTTCTTC. Residues: CSVVLSSPTYNEQFF.

The chain is built from TRBV2 and TRBJ2-7; a weak D match, TRBD1 (5 bases). The V end lost 7 bases, the J end lost 4 bases, and 14 bases lay between the germline ends. CDR1 and CDR2 (germline): SNHLY, FYNNEI. The CDR3 sequence is 13 residues long. The CDR3 nucleotides read TGTGCCAGCAAAACGACAGAGGTATACGAGCAGTACTTC. Its translation: CASKTTEVYEQYF.

The gene calls are TRBV18 and TRBJ1-4; D might be TRBD1 (6 bases). This CDR3 has 14 residues. V lost 0 bases to trimming and J lost 7 bases, with 9 bases between them. The germline CDR1 and CDR2 sequences are KGHSH and LQKENI. The CDR3 here is CASSPPRGSEKLFF. The CDR3 DNA is TGTGCCAGCTCACCACCGAGGGGGAGTGAAAAACTGTTTTTT.

This rearrangement joins TRBV9 to TRBJ2-2; no clear D. Germline loops: CDR1 SGDLS, CDR2 YYNGEE. Trimming removed 1 base from V and 3 bases from J, with 7 bases in between. This CDR3 is built from 14 residues. CDR3 nucleotide sequence: TGTGCCAGCAGCGTACAACGGGACACCGGGGAGCTGTTTTTT. Protein: CASSVQRDTGELFF.

The rearrangement links TRBV28 to TRBJ2-1, with 7 bases lining up with TRBD2. The junction had 9 bases not matched to a gene; V was cut back by 3 bases and J by 4 bases. There are 16 residues in the CDR3. In germline, CDR1 is MDHEN, CDR2 SYDVKM. DNA for the CDR3: TGTGCCAGCAGTTTTTGGGGGTCTAGCGGATACAATGAGCAGTTCTTC. Its protein product is CASSFWGSSGYNEQFF.

V is TRBV27 and J is TRBJ1-2, with 10 positions matching TRBD1. Losses at the gene ends were 4 bases for V and 4 bases for J; bases not matched to a gene: 0. There are 13 residues in the CDR3. The germline gives CDR1 MNHEY, CDR2 SMNVEV (reference sequence). CDR3 bases: TGTGCCAGCAGTTGGGACAGGGGCTATGGCTACACCTTC. This codes for CASSWDRGYGYTF.

The chain employs TRBV11-2 and TRBJ2-1; D gene ambiguous. Germline lookup yields CDR1 SGHAT and CDR2 FQNNGV. V gave up 0 bases and J gave up 7 bases, with 7 bases separating them. The CDR3 is 13 residues long. The CDR3 sequence: CASSLDLGNEQFF. In DNA, the CDR3 is TGTGCCAGCAGCTTAGATCTGGGAAATGAGCAGTTCTTC.

This rearrangement joins TRBV15 to TRBJ2-7, with D possibly TRBD2 on 6 matching bases. The germline V gene encodes CDR1 LNHNV and CDR2 YYDKDF (reference sequence). Trimming shortened V by 1 base and J by 5 bases, and 12 bases separated the two germline ends. The CDR3 contains 14 residues. The CDR3 protein is CATSRVRGLDEQYF. CDR3 bases: TGTGCCACCAGCAGAGTGCGGGGTCTCGACGAGCAGTACTTC. The variable domain in full, completed from reference TRBV15 and TRBJ2-7, reads DAMVIQNPRYQVTQFGKPVTLSCSQTLNHNVMYWYQQKSSQAPKLLFHYYDKDFNNEADTPDNFQSRRPNTSFCFLDIRSPGLGDTAMYLCATSRVRGLDEQYFGPGTRLTVT.

The chain uses TRBV7-2 and TRBJ2-7, with D hard to call. This CDR3 spans 15 amino acids. V lost 3 bases and J 1 base, leaving 13 bases between the germline ends. Germline CDR1 is SGHTA and CDR2 is FQGNSA. Written as DNA, the CDR3 is TGTGCCAGCAGCTTTTATCGAGGTACATCCTACGAGCAGTACTTC. Its protein product is CASSFYRGTSYEQYF.

The chain uses TRBV4-3 and TRBJ2-2; the D is unclear. Germline V CDR1 and CDR2: LGHNA, YSLEER. Trimming stripped 0 bases from V and 2 bases from J, with 13 bases between. The CDR3 totals 17 residues. The CDR3 coding sequence is TGCGCCAGCAGCCAAGATATCGTACAGCCAAACACCGGGGAGCTGTTTTTT. It yields the protein CASSQDIVQPNTGELFF.

V and J are TRBV7-6 and TRBJ2-7; no clear D gene. CDR3 length: 14 residues. The V end was cut by 0 bases, the J end by 2 bases, with 8 bases between. Germline V gene sequence: CDR1 SGHVS, CDR2 FNYEAQ. Here the CDR3 reads CASSLASETYEQYF. The DNA for the CDR3 is TGTGCCAGCAGCTTAGCCAGCGAAACCTACGAGCAGTACTTC.

This chain joins TRBV27 and TRBJ1-5; the D is unclear. V dropped 2 bases and J dropped 1 base, with 15 bases sitting between them. Germline V gene data show CDR1 as MNHEY and CDR2 as SMNVEV (reference sequence). CDR3 length: 17 residues. CDR3 sequence: CASSLMDPYASNQPQHF. For the CDR3, the DNA is TGTGCCAGCAGTTTAATGGACCCCTACGCGAGCAATCAGCCCCAGCATTTT.

J is TRBJ2-1 and V is TRBV27, with TRBD2 matching over 11 bases. The CDR3 has 15 amino acids. CDR1 MNHEY and CDR2 SMNVEV come from the germline V gene (reference sequence). Trimming took 2 bases from V and 7 from J; bases not matched to a gene: 4. Here the CDR3 DNA reads TGTGCCAGCAGTTTAACGACTAGCGGGACTAATGAGCAGTTCTTC. This sequence encodes CASSLTTSGTNEQFF.

The chain joins TRBV28 to TRBJ1-2; 9 nucleotides line up with TRBD1. Trimming cost V 8 bases and J 6 bases; bases outside gene matches: 13. The CDR3 has 15 residues. CDR1 is MDHEN and CDR2 is SYDVKM in the germline V gene. The CDR3 region is CASADPLGQGNGYTF. DNA for the CDR3: TGTGCCAGCGCGGACCCGCTTGGACAGGGGAATGGCTACACCTTC.

The table lists this clone with a count of one. The V gene is TRBV11-2, the J gene TRBJ1-4, with 7 bases matching TRBD1. Trimming at V came to 3 bases and at J to 0 bases, leaving 7 bases not matched to a gene. From germline, CDR1 is SGHAT and CDR2 FQNNGV. This CDR3 has 17 amino acids. The CDR3 sequence: CASSLSGGGTTNEKLFF. DNA for the CDR3: TGTGCCAGCAGCTTGTCAGGGGGAGGAACAACTAATGAAAAACTGTTTTTT.

This chain links TRBV28 with TRBJ2-3, with no clear D. Germline CDR1 reads MDHEN; CDR2 reads SYDVKM. Trimming cost V 7 bases and J 4 bases, with 12 bases left between them. The CDR3 loop spans 13 amino acids. Here the CDR3 DNA reads TGTGCCAGCAACTCCCCGGCGGCAGATACGCAGTATTTT. It is translated as CASNSPAADTQYF.

The V and J genes are TRBV10-2 and TRBJ2-5; D gene uncertain. Germline V gene data show CDR1 as WSHSY and CDR2 as SAAADI. This CDR3 is 13 amino acids long. The V end lost 2 bases, the J end lost 1 base, and 5 bases lay between the germline ends. This CDR3 is CASSERLQETQYF. CDR3 nucleotide sequence: TGCGCCAGCAGTGAGAGGCTCCAAGAGACCCAGTACTTC.

The genes are TRBV7-2 and TRBJ2-7; D is possibly TRBD2 (6 bases). The CDR3 has 15 amino acids. CDR1 SGHTA and CDR2 FQGNSA come from the germline V gene. The V end was cut by 5 bases, the J end by 3 bases, with 17 bases between. CDR3 amino acids: CASSPIGGGRYEQYF. In DNA, the CDR3 is TGTGCCAGCAGCCCGATTGGTGGAGGGCGCTACGAGCAGTACTTC.

The genes are TRBV4-2 and TRBJ1-4; D is possibly TRBD1 (6 bases). Germline V gene data show CDR1 as LGHNA and CDR2 as YNFKEQ. V was clipped by 8 bases and J by 8 bases, with 15 bases between them. The CDR3 totals 13 residues. CDR3 DNA sequence: TGTGCCAGCCTCGGCGGGGGGGGCGAAAAACTGTTTTTT. Translated: CASLGGGGEKLFF.

The chain is built from TRBV20-1 and TRBJ2-7; D gene ambiguous. Germline assignment: CDR1 DFQATT and CDR2 SNEGSKA (reference sequence). V lost 6 bases, J lost 3 bases, and 9 bases lay in between. The CDR3 contains 11 residues. The CDR3 coding sequence is TGCAGTGCCCCCCTCAACTACGAGCAGTACTTC. It is translated as CSAPLNYEQYF.

V and J are TRBV25-1 and TRBJ2-5; D is perhaps TRBD2 (6 bases). CDR1 is MGHDK and CDR2 is SYGVNS in the germline V gene. This CDR3 is built from 13 residues. V lost 3 bases and J 4 bases, leaving 9 bases between the germline ends. The CDR3 protein is CASSDTGGETQYF. Here the CDR3 DNA reads TGTGCCAGCAGTGATACCGGGGGAGAGACCCAGTACTTC.